The clone carrying this T cell receptor (beta chain) was found once. No antigen is known for it. The sample comes from a study of shared clonotypes between healthy human individuals. TCRdb's copy holds only in-frame clones and misses some; the assay was immunoSEQ multiplex PCR. The sample has about 110,000 clones, around 68% seen once; the top ten hold about 25%. Study conclusions and caveats: All-four-donor shared clonotypes had higher generation probabilities than non-shared clonotypes did.

From germline, CDR1 is SGHTA and CDR2 FQGNSA. This CDR3 has 16 amino acids. V was cut by 2 bases and J by 6 bases, with 17 bases left in between. The chain employs TRBV7-2 and TRBJ2-1; D may be TRBD2 (5 bases). Sequencing was carried out using memory CD8+ T cells sorted from blood. This sample's subset: CD45RO+ cells pooled with CCR7-negative TemRA cells. This sequence was found in a woman aged 25 to 45 in good health. In nucleotides, the CDR3 is TGTGCCAGCAGCTTATTCCCCCCCCAAGAGGGCAATGAGCAGTTCTTC. Residues: CASSLFPPQEGNEQFF.